This T cell receptor beta chain appears in the sequencing data of a study of glioma-infiltrating T cells after dendritic cell vaccination. Looking at the study overall: Treatment, given 2003 to 2012, was autologous tumor lysate-pulsed dendritic cell vaccination.

Assay used: immunoSEQ multiplex PCR; TCRdb lists only in-frame clones, some missing. Of around 100,000 clones listed, roughly 76% are singletons. Trimming pared 2 bases from V and 10 bases from J, leaving 13 bases between. Looked up from germline, CDR1 is SGHNT and CDR2 is YYREEE (reference sequence). The CDR3 loop spans 14 amino acids. This clonotype was obtained from a human donor with glioblastoma. The chain combines TRBV5-4 with TRBJ1-6; D ambiguous. The sequencing used blood, collected before dendritic cell vaccination. The CDR3 sequence is CASSLLPFGSPLHF. The DNA for the CDR3 is TGTGCCAGCAGCTTACTACCTTTTGGGTCACCCCTCCACTTT.